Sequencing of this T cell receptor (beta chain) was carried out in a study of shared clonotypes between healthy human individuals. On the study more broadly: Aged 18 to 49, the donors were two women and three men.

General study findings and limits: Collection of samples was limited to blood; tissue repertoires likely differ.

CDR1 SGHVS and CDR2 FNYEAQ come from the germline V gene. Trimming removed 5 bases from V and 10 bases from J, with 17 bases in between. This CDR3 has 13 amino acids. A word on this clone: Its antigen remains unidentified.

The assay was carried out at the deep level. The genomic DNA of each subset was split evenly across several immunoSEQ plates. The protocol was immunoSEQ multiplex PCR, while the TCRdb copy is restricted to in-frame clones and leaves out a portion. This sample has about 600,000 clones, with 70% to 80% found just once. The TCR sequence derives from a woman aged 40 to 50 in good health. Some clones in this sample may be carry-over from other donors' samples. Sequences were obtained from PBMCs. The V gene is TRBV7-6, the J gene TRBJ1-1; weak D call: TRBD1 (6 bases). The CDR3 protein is CASSRNPGTSAFF. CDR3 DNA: TGTGCCAGCAGCCGAAACCCCGGGACATCAGCTTTCTTT.